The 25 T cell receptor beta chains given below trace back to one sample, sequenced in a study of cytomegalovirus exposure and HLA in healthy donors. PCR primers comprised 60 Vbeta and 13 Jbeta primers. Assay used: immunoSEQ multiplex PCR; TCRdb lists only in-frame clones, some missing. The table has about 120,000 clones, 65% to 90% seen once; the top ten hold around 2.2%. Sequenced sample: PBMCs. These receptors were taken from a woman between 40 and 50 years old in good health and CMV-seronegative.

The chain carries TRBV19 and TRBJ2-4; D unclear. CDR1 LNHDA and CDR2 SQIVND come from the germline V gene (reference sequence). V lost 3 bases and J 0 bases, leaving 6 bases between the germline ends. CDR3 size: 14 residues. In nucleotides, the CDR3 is TGTGCCAGTAGTATTTCACTAGCCAAAAACATTCAGTACTTC. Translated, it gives CASSISLAKNIQYF.

CDR3 DNA: TGTGCCAGCAGCGACACATTGAACACTGAAGCTTTCTTT. Translation: CASSDTLNTEAFF. The J gene is TRBJ1-1, the V gene TRBV7-2; unclear D gene. Germline CDR1 reads SGHTA; CDR2 reads FQGNSA. The V and J ends lost 5 bases and 0 bases respectively, with 7 bases between them. CDR3 size: 13 residues.

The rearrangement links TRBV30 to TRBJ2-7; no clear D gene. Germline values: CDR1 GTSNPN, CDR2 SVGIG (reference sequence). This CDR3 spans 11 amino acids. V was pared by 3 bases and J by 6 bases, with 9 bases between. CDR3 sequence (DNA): TGTGCCTGGAGGATAACTACCGAGCAGTACTTC. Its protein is CAWRITTEQYF.

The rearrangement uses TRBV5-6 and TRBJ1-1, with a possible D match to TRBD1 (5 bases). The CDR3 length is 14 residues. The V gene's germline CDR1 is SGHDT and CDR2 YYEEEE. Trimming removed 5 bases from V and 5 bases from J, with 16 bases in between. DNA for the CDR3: TGTGCCAGCAGGGCCAGGGCCCGAAAGACTGAAGCTTTCTTT. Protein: CASRARARKTEAFF.

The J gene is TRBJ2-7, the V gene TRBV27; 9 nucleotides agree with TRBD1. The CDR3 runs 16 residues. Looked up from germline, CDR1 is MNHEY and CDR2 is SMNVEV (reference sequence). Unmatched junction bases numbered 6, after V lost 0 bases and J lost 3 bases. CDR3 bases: TGTGCCAGCAGTTTATCGGGACAGGGTCTTAACTACGAGCAGTACTTC. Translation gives CASSLSGQGLNYEQYF.

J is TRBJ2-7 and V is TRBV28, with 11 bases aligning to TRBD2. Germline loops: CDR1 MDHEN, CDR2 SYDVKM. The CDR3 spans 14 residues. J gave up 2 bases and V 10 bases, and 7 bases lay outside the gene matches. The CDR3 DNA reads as TGTGCCACCCGGACTAGCGGGCCACCCTACGAGCAGTACTTC. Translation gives CATRTSGPPYEQYF. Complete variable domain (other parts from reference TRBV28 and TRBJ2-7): DVKVTQSSRYLVKRTGEKVFLECVQDMDHENMFWYRQDPGLGLRLIYFSYDVKMKEKGDIPEGYSVSREKKERFSLILESASTNQTSMYLCATRTSGPPYEQYFGPGTRLTVT.

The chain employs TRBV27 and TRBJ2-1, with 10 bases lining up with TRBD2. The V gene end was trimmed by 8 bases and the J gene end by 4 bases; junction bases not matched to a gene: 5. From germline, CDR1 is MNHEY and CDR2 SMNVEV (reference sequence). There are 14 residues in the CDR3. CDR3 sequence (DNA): TGTGCCAGCCGAGGGACTAGCGTATACAATGAGCAGTTCTTC. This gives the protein CASRGTSVYNEQFF.

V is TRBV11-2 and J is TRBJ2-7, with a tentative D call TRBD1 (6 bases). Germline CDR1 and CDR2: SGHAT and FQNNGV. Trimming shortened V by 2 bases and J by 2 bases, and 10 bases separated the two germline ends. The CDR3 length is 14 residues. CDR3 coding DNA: TGTGCCAGCAGCTTAAGGACAGAGACCTACGAGCAGTACTTC. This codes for CASSLRTETYEQYF.

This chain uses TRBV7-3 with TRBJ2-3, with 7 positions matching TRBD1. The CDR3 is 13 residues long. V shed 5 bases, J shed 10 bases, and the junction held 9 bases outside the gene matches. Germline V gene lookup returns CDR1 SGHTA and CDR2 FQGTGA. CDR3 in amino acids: CASSQRQGQAQYF. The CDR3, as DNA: TGTGCCAGCAGCCAAAGACAGGGCCAAGCGCAGTATTTT.

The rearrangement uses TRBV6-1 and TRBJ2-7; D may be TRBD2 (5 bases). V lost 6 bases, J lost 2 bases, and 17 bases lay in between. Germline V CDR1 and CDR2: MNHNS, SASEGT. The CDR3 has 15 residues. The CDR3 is CASRVDRGLAYEQYF. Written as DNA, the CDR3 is TGTGCCAGCAGGGTTGATCGGGGATTGGCCTACGAGCAGTACTTC.

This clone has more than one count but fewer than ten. The CDR3 sequence: CASSITTTGTFSHSPLHF. The CDR3 DNA reads TGTGCCAGTAGTATAACGACGACCGGGACATTTTCTCATTCACCCCTCCACTTT. This chain connects TRBV19 to TRBJ1-6; D perhaps matches TRBD1 (6 bases). This CDR3 comprises 18 residues. V was trimmed by 2 bases and J by 8 bases, leaving 22 bases between them. Germline CDR1 LNHDA, CDR2 SQIVND (reference sequence).

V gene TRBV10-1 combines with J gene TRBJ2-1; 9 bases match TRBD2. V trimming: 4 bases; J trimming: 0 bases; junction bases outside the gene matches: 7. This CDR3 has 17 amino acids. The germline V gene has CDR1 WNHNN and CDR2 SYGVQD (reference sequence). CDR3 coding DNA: TGCGCCAGCAGTGCGGGGCGGGAGGGCCTCTCCTACAATGAGCAGTTCTTC. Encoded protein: CASSAGREGLSYNEQFF.

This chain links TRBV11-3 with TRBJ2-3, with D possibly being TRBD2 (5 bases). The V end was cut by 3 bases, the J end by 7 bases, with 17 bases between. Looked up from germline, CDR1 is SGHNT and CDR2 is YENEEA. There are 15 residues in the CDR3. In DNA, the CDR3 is TGTGCCAGCAGCTTGGGAGTCGGGCCCGGGAATACGCAGTATTTT. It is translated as CASSLGVGPGNTQYF.

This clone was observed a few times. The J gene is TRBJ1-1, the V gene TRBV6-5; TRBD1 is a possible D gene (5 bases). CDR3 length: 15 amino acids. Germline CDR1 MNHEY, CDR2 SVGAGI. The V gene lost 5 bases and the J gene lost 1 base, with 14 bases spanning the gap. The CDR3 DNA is TGTGCCAGCAGTACAACCACAGGAACGAACACTGAAGCTTTCTTT. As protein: CASSTTTGTNTEAFF.

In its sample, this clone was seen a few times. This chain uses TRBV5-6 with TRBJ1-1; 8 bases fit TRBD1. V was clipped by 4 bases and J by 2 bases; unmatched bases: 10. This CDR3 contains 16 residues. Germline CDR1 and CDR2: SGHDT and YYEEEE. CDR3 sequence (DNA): TGTGCCAGCAGCGCATTAGATGACAGGGGAAACACTGAAGCTTTCTTT. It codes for CASSALDDRGNTEAFF.

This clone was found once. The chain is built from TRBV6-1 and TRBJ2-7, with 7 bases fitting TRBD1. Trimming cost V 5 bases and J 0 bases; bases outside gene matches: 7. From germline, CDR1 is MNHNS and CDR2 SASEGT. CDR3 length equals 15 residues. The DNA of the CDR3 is TGTGCCAGCAGTAAGGACAGGTCCTACTCCTACGAGCAGTACTTC. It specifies CASSKDRSYSYEQYF.

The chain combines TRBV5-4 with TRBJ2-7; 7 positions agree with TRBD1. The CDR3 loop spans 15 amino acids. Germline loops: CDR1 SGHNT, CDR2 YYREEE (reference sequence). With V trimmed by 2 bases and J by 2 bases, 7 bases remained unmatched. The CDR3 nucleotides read TGTGCCAGCAGCTTCGAGGGGGCGACCCCCTACGAGCAGTACTTC. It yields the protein CASSFEGATPYEQYF.

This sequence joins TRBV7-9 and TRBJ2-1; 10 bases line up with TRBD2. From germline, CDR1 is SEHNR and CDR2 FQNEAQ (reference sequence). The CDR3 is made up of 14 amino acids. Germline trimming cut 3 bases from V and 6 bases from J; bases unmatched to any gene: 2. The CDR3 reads CASSFSSGGNEQFF. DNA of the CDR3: TGTGCCAGCAGCTTCTCTAGCGGGGGCAATGAGCAGTTCTTC.

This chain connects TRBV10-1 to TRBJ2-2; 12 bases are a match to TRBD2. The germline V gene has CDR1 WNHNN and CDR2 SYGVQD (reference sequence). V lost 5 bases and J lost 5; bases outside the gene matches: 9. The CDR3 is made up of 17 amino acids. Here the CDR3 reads CASSTSGGTYETGELFF. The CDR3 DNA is TGCGCCAGCAGTACTAGCGGGGGGACTTATGAAACCGGGGAGCTGTTTTTT.

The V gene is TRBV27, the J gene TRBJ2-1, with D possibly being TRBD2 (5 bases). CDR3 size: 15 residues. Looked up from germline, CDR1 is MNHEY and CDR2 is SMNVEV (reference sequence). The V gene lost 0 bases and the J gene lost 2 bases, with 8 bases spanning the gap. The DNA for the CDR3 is TGTGCCAGCAGTTTATCTAGCGCCACCTACAATGAGCAGTTCTTC. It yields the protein CASSLSSATYNEQFF.

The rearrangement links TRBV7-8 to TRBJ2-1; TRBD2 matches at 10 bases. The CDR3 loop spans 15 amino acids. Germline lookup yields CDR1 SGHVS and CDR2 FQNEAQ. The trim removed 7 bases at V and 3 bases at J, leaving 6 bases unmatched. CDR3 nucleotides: TGTGCCAGCATCCTTACTAGCGGGAACTACAATGAGCAGTTCTTC. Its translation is CASILTSGNYNEQFF.

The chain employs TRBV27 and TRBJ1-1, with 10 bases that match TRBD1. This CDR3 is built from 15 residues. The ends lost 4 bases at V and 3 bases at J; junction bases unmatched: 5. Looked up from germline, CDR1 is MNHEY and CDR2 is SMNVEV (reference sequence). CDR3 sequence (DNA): TGTGCCAGCAGTTCGACAGGGGGCTTAGACACTGAAGCTTTCTTT. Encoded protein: CASSSTGGLDTEAFF.

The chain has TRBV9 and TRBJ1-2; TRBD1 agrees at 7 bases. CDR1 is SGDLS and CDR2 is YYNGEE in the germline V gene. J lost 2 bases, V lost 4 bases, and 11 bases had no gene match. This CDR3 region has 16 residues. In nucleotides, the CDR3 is TGTGCCAGCAGCCCCTCAGGGACAGTCAACAACTATGGCTACACCTTC. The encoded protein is CASSPSGTVNNYGYTF.

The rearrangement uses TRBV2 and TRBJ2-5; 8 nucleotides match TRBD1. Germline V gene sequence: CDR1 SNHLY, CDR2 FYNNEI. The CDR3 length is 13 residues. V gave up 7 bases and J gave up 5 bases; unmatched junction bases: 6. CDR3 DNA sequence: TGTGCCAGCAAGGGGACAGGAGGGGAGACCCAGTACTTC. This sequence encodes CASKGTGGETQYF.

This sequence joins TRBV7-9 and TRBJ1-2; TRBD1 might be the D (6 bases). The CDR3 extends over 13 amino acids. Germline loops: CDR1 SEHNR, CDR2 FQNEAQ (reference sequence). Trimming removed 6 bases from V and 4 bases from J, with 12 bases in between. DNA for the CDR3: TGTGCCAGCAGAAAGGACAGCGGCTATGGCTACACCTTC. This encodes CASRKDSGYGYTF.